A single sample gave rise to the 29 T cell receptor beta chains below, sequenced in a study of blood T cells in healthy people across ages. Sample-barcoded 5' priming and a J-beta primer mix drove a second PCR of roughly 6 to 12 cycles. TCRdb recomputed calls from the 5' RACE reads with MiXCR, one row per CDR3 protein. The table has 600,000 to 850,000 distinct CDR3 sequences, 25% seen once. This sample was shared with a second study, whose subject was T cells of mothers and their children.

Input material: blood. All receptors come from a boy aged 5-17 years in good health.

This rearrangement joins TRBV29-1 to TRBJ1-2; D is possibly TRBD1 (5 bases). Trimming pared 5 bases from V and 4 bases from J, leaving 14 bases between. The CDR3 contains 13 residues. CDR1 SQVTM and CDR2 ANQGSEA come from the germline V gene. As DNA, the CDR3 is TGCAGCGTTTTTGGGGGATGGTTCTATGGCTACACCTTC. Encoded protein: CSVFGGWFYGYTF.

This sequence joins TRBV7-3 and TRBJ2-1; 9 bases are a match to TRBD2. CDR1 SGHTA and CDR2 FQGTGA come from the germline V gene. V lost 5 bases to trimming and J lost 4 bases; unmatched junction nucleotides: 6. The CDR3 sequence is 15 residues long. CDR3 in DNA: TGTGCCAGCAGCCAGCAGGGACTAGCTTACAATGAGCAGTTCTTC. Translated, it gives CASSQQGLAYNEQFF.

This clonotype was found a few times. J is TRBJ1-1 and V is TRBV4-1, with D possibly being TRBD1 (6 bases). Trimming removed 4 bases at V and 11 bases at J, with 17 bases between. Looked up from germline, CDR1 is MGHRA and CDR2 is YSYEKL. This CDR3 is built from 13 residues. CDR3 DNA: TGCGCCAGCAGCCTAGACGGGGGGGCGGCTGCTTTCTTT. It translates to CASSLDGGAAAFF.

This rearrangement joins TRBV4-1 to TRBJ2-1; D may be TRBD1 (7 bases). This CDR3 comprises 17 residues. Germline V gene data show CDR1 as MGHRA and CDR2 as YSYEKL. V gave up 0 bases and J gave up 4 bases, with 16 bases separating them. The CDR3 coding sequence is TGCGCCAGCAGCCAAGATCGGGGGACAGAGAAGTACAATGAGCAGTTCTTC. Encoded protein: CASSQDRGTEKYNEQFF.

The table lists this clonotype with a few counts. The chain recombines TRBV7-6 with TRBJ2-7; 11 bases map to TRBD1. Matching the DNA end better, TRBJ2-1 makes the J call doubtful. Germline assignment: CDR1 SGHVS and CDR2 FNYEAQ. There are 19 residues in the CDR3. The CDR3 sequence is CASSLSPGQGASSYNEQFF. CDR3 DNA: TGTGCCAGCAGCTTAAGTCCCGGACAGGGGGCTAGCTCCTACAATGAGCAGTTCTTC.

The chain is built from TRBV21-1 and TRBJ2-5; TRBD2, the table's D call, was not compared with the DNA. TRBV21-1 is reported as a pseudogene. This CDR3 has 16 residues. The CDR3 nucleotides are TGTGCCAGCAGCAAAGAGGAGGAATTCCCTATGGGTGAGCAGTACTTC. The encoded protein is CASSKEEEFPMGEQYF.

This clonotype turned up a few times. The genes are TRBV5-6 and TRBJ2-7, with 8 bases lining up with TRBD1. J gave up 1 base and V 0 bases, and 6 bases lay outside the gene matches. This CDR3 has 16 amino acids. CDR1 SGHDT and CDR2 YYEEEE come from the germline V gene. For the CDR3, the DNA is TGTGCCAGCAGCTTGGGGGCCGGGACAGGTTCCTACGAGCAGTACTTC. This codes for CASSLGAGTGSYEQYF.

Only a few counts were recorded for this clonotype. The genes are TRBV11-2 and TRBJ1-2; no definite D call. Germline V gives CDR1 SGHAT, CDR2 FQNNGV. CDR3 length: 13 amino acids. V lost 1 base and J 8 bases, leaving 11 bases between the germline ends. In DNA, the CDR3 is TGTGCCAGCAGCTTAGGTGCAGATCTGGGCTACACCTTC. Its translation: CASSLGADLGYTF. The complete variable domain, with remaining parts taken from reference TRBV11-2 and TRBJ1-2, reads EAGVAQSPRYKIIEKRQSVAFWCNPISGHATLYWYQQILGQGPKLLIQFQNNGVVDDSQLPKDRFSAERLKGVDSTLKIQPAKLEDSAVYLCASSLGADLGYTFGSGTRLTVV.

The chain couples TRBV7-3 to TRBJ2-2, with D hard to call. This CDR3 has 13 amino acids. V lost 0 bases to trimming and J lost 7 bases, with 6 bases between them. The germline CDR1 and CDR2 sequences are SGHTA and FQGTGA. DNA for the CDR3: TGTGCCAGCAGCTTAACTCCATTCGGGGAGCTGTTTTTT. Encoded protein: CASSLTPFGELFF.

CDR3 protein: CASSQETGGYYEQYF. The DNA of the CDR3 is TGTGCCAGCAGCCAAGAGACGGGGGGGTACTACGAGCAGTACTTC. The V and J genes are TRBV4-2 and TRBJ2-7, with 8 bases lining up with TRBD2. Germline V gene sequence: CDR1 LGHNA, CDR2 YNFKEQ. The CDR3 has 15 residues. Trimming cost V 0 bases and J 3 bases; bases outside gene matches: 4.

This clonotype came up a few times. J is TRBJ2-7 and V is TRBV11-2; possibly TRBD2 for D (9 bases). The CDR3 is 21 amino acids. V dropped 4 bases and J dropped 2 bases, with 33 bases sitting between them. Germline-derived CDR1 and CDR2 are SGHAT and FQNNGV. Here the CDR3 reads CASSWDRWTGISSGDPYEQYF. CDR3 nucleotide sequence: TGTGCCAGCAGCTGGGACAGGTGGACTGGGATATCTAGCGGGGATCCCTACGAGCAGTACTTC.

The rearrangement uses TRBV7-6 and TRBJ2-1; no reliable D call. Per the germline V gene, CDR1 is SGHVS and CDR2 is FNYEAQ. CDR3 length equals 14 residues. Trimming left V 2 bases short and J 5 bases short, with 10 bases between. The CDR3 DNA reads as TGTGCCAGCAGCTTATCCAGTTCGAACAATGAGCAGTTCTTC. This encodes CASSLSSSNNEQFF.

This CDR3 is CSARDLAGGAVYNEQFF. In nucleotides, the CDR3 is TGCAGTGCTAGAGATCTTGCGGGGGGGGCTGTCTACAATGAGCAGTTCTTC. The rearrangement links TRBV20-1 to TRBJ2-1; 9 nucleotides agree with TRBD2. Per germline, CDR1 DFQATT and CDR2 SNEGSKA (reference sequence). V dropped 0 bases and J dropped 3; count of bases not matched to a gene: 9. The CDR3 covers 17 residues.

This clonotype appeared a few times. The chain employs TRBV3-1 and TRBJ2-5; TRBD2 aligns across 8 bases. With V trimmed by 4 bases and J by 5 bases, 12 bases remained unmatched. This CDR3 region has 16 residues. CDR1 and CDR2 from the germline V gene are LGHDT and YNNKEL (reference sequence). The CDR3 loop is CASSPVLAGGRETQYF. The CDR3 DNA is TGTGCCAGCAGCCCTGTATTGGCGGGGGGACGTGAGACCCAGTACTTC.

The V gene is TRBV6-6, the J gene TRBJ2-5; TRBD2 matches 8 bases. Germline values: CDR1 MNHNY, CDR2 SVGAGI (reference sequence). The CDR3 length is 13 residues. V trimming: 3 bases; J trimming: 5 bases; junction bases outside the gene matches: 2. This CDR3 reads CASSYGLAETQYF. CDR3 in DNA: TGTGCCAGCAGTTATGGACTAGCCGAGACCCAGTACTTC.

Regarding this clonotype: Germline and junction disagree at one end, which may indicate a read error. V and J are TRBV3-1 and TRBJ2-1; 10 bases are shared with TRBD1. CDR1 LGHDT and CDR2 YNNKEL come from the germline V gene (reference sequence). This CDR3 comprises 12 residues. CDR3 coding DNA: TGTGCCAGCAGCCAGGGGGACAGGGGAATGATCTTC. Translation gives CASSQGDRGMIF.

This clonotype was observed a few times. This CDR3 reads CASSLTGTSVYNEQFF. In DNA form, the CDR3 reads TGTGCCAGCAGTCTAACCGGGACTAGCGTCTACAATGAGCAGTTCTTC. This chain links TRBV28 with TRBJ2-5; 10 bases line up with TRBD2. The better agreement between TRBJ2-1 and the DNA end casts doubt on the J call. CDR3 length: 16 amino acids. The germline V gene encodes CDR1 MDHEN and CDR2 SYDVKM.

J is TRBJ1-2 and V is TRBV5-5, with D tentatively TRBD1 (6 bases). Trimming shortened V by 4 bases and J by 3 bases, and 16 bases separated the two germline ends. Germline V gene sequence: CDR1 SGHKS, CDR2 YYEKEE (reference sequence). This CDR3 spans 15 amino acids. CDR3 residues: CASSAQGGLDYGYTF. CDR3 bases: TGTGCCAGCAGCGCACAGGGTGGGTTGGACTATGGCTACACCTTC.

This rearrangement joins TRBV7-2 to TRBJ1-2; TRBD1 is a possible D gene (5 bases). This CDR3 has 14 residues. Germline CDR1 is SGHTA and CDR2 is FQGNSA. The V and J ends lost 1 base and 6 bases respectively, with 12 bases between them. CDR3 DNA sequence: TGTGCCAGCAGCTTAGACGGGGGAGGAAATGGCTACACCTTC. Translation gives CASSLDGGGNGYTF.

This chain connects TRBV20-1 to TRBJ2-1; TRBD2 agrees at 11 bases. The J call may be in error: the DNA end matches TRBJ2-7 better. CDR1 and CDR2 (germline): DFQATT, SNEGSKA (reference sequence). CDR3 length equals 15 residues. CDR3 region: CSAAKLAGVLYEQYF. The CDR3 nucleotides are TGCAGTGCTGCAAAACTAGCGGGAGTACTGTACGAGCAGTACTTC.

The chain recombines TRBV7-3 with TRBJ2-7; D not resolved. Trimming removed 2 bases at V and 0 bases at J, with 8 bases between. Germline CDR1 and CDR2: SGHTA and FQGTGA. The CDR3 is 14 amino acids. The CDR3 nucleotides are TGTGCCAGCAGCTTATTTGGTCCCTCCTACGAGCAGTACTTC. Protein product: CASSLFGPSYEQYF.

A few counts support this clonotype. This sequence joins TRBV7-9 and TRBJ2-7; tentatively, D is TRBD1 or TRBD2 (5 bases each). CDR1 and CDR2 (germline): SEHNR, FQNEAQ (reference sequence). Trimming left V 6 bases short and J 0 bases short, with 12 bases between. The CDR3 contains 14 residues. This chain's CDR3 is CASRMWDGSYEQYF. The CDR3, as DNA: TGTGCCAGCAGAATGTGGGACGGCTCCTACGAGCAGTACTTC.

The V call is TRBV7-9, the J call TRBJ2-7; the match to TRBD2 covers 8 bases. This CDR3 region has 12 residues. CDR1 is SEHNR and CDR2 is FQNEAQ in the germline V gene (reference sequence). V lost 7 bases to trimming and J lost 6 bases; unmatched junction nucleotides: 5. The CDR3 sequence is CASKAGVGEQYF. CDR3 in DNA: TGTGCCAGCAAAGCGGGAGTGGGCGAGCAGTACTTC.

The V gene is TRBV7-9, the J gene TRBJ1-1, with D possibly matching TRBD1 (5 bases). V was clipped by 5 bases and J by 5 bases, with 18 bases between them. The CDR3 has 15 residues. In germline, CDR1 is SEHNR, CDR2 FQNEAQ (reference sequence). Here the CDR3 DNA reads TGTGCCAGCAGCACAGCGGGGGGGAAGGAAACTGAAGCTTTCTTT. Protein: CASSTAGGKETEAFF.

This clonotype came up a few times. This chain joins TRBV6-5 and TRBJ2-3; unclear D gene. V shed 6 bases and J shed 2 bases, with 9 bases lying between them. The CDR3 spans 13 residues. Per germline, CDR1 MNHEY and CDR2 SVGAGI. CDR3 DNA: TGTGCCAGCAGCAAGGATCACACAGATACGCAGTATTTT. This gives the protein CASSKDHTDTQYF.

V gene TRBV7-2 combines with J gene TRBJ2-5, with D perhaps matching TRBD1 or TRBD2 (5 bases each). Matching the DNA end better, TRBJ2-7 makes the J call doubtful. Germline loops: CDR1 SGHTA, CDR2 FQGNSA. This CDR3 is 15 amino acids long. In nucleotides, the CDR3 is TGTGCCAGCAGCGAAGGGACCAAAGGAGTCTACGAGCAGTACGTC. It codes for CASSEGTKGVYEQYV.

This clonotype was seen only a few times. The V gene is TRBV27, the J gene TRBJ2-5; D remains ambiguous. Germline assignment: CDR1 MNHEY and CDR2 SMNVEV (reference sequence). V was cut by 3 bases and J by 3 bases, with 8 bases left in between. This CDR3 comprises 13 residues. The CDR3 DNA reads TGTGCCAGCAGTTTTGGCAAAGAAGAGACCCAGTACTTC. This encodes CASSFGKEETQYF.

V gene TRBV10-3 combines with J gene TRBJ2-5; TRBD2 matches 10 bases. TRBJ2-7 explains the end of the DNA better; the J call may be wrong. The CDR3 runs to 14 residues. Germline lookup yields CDR1 ENHRY and CDR2 SYGVKD. CDR3 sequence reads: CAISSPSGSHEQYF. The DNA for the CDR3 is TGTGCCATCAGTTCCCCTAGCGGGAGCCACGAGCAGTACTTC.

In the case of this clonotype: A read error is likely, as this CDR3 ends without the conserved phenylalanine or tryptophan. The V gene is TRBV7-2, the J gene TRBJ2-7, with a possible D match to TRBD2 (6 bases). The J call may not be correct, given that the DNA end is closer to TRBJ2-1. The CDR3 is 11 residues long. Germline CDR1 reads SGHTA; CDR2 reads FQGNSA. CDR3 coding DNA: TGTGCCAGCAGCCCCGGGGGTGAGCAGTTCCTC. This sequence encodes CASSPGGEQFL.